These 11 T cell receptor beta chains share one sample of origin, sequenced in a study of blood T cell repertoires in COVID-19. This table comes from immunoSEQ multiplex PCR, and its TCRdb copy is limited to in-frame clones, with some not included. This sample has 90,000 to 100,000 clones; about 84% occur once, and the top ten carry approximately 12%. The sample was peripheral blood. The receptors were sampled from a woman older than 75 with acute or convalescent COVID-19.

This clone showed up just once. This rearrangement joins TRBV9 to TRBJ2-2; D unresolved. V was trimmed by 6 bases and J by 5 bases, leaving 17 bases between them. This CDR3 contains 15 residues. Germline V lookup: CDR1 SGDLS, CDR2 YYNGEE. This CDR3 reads CASTQSSTATGELFF. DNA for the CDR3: TGTGCCAGCACCCAATCCAGTACAGCAACCGGGGAGCTGTTTTTT.

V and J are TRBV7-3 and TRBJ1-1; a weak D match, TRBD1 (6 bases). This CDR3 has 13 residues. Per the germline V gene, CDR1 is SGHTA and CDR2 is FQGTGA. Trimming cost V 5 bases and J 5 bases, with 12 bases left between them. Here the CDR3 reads CASSPRGRTEAFF. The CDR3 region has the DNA TGTGCCAGCAGCCCCAGGGGTCGGACTGAAGCTTTCTTT.

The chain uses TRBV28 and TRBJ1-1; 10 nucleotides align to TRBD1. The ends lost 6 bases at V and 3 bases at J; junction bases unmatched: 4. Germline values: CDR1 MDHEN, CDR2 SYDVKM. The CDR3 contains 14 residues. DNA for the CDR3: TGTGCCAGCAGGACAGGGGGCTCGGACACTGAAGCTTTCTTT. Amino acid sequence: CASRTGGSDTEAFF.

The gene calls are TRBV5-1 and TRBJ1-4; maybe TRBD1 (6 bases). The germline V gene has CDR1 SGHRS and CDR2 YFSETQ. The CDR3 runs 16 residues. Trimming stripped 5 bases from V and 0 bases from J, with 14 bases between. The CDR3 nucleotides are TGCGCCAGCAGTTCTACAGGGTGGGCAACTAATGAAAAACTGTTTTTT. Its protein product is CASSSTGWATNEKLFF.

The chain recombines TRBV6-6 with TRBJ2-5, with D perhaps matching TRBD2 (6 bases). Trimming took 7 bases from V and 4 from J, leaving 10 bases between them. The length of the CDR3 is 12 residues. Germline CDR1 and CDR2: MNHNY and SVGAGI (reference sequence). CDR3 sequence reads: CASTPGAETQYF. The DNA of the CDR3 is TGTGCCAGCACCCCGGGAGCAGAGACCCAGTACTTC.

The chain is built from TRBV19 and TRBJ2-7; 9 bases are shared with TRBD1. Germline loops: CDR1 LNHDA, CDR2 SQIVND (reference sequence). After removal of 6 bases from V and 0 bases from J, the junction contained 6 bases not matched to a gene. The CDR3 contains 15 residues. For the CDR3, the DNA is TGTGCCAGTAGACGTGGACAGGGGAGCTCCTACGAGCAGTACTTC. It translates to CASRRGQGSSYEQYF.

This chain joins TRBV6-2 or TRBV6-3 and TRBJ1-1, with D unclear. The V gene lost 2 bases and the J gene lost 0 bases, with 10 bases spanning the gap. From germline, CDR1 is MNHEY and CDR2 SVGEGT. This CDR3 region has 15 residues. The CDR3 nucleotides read TGTGCCAGCAGTTACGATAGACTCATGAACACTGAAGCTTTCTTT. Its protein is CASSYDRLMNTEAFF.

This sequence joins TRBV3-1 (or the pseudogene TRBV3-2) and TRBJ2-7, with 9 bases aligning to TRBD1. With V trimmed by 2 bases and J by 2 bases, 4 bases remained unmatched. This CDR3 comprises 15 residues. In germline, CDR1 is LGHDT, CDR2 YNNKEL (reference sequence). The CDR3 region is CASSQPGQGTYEQYF. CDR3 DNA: TGTGCCAGCAGCCAACCGGGACAGGGAACCTACGAGCAGTACTTC.

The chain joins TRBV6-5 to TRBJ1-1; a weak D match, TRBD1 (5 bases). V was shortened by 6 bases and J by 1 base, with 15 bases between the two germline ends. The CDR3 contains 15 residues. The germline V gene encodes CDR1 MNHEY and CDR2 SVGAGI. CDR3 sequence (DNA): TGTGCCAGCAGAGCCAGGGACTTGGGGAACACTGAAGCTTTCTTT. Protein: CASRARDLGNTEAFF.

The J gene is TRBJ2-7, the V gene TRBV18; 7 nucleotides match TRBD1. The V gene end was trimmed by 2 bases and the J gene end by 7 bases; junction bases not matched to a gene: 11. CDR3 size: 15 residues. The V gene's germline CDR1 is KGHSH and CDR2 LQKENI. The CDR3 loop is CASSPGWGQTLEQYF. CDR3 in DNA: TGTGCCAGCTCACCAGGGTGGGGACAGACCCTAGAGCAGTACTTC.

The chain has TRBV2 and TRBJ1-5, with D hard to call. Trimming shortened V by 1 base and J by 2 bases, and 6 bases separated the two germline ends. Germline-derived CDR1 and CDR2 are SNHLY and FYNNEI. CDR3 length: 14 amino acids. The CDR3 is CASSEERGNQPQHF. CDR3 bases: TGTGCCAGCAGTGAAGAGAGGGGCAATCAGCCCCAGCATTTT.